The 6 T cell receptor beta chains presented below share a single source sample, sequenced in a study of T cell responses to AZD1222 COVID-19 vaccine. The repertoire was sequenced with immunoSEQ multiplex PCR; TCRdb's copy has only in-frame clones and lacks some. Here the sample spans approximately 65,000 clones, more than 70% being singletons. The sample was peripheral blood, taken on day 0 of AZD1222 vaccination. The receptors stem from an adult in good health.

The gene calls are TRBV7-9 and TRBJ2-3; D may match TRBD1 or TRBD2 (5 bases each). This CDR3 is built from 15 residues. Germline lookup yields CDR1 SEHNR and CDR2 FQNEAQ (reference sequence). The V end lost 3 bases, the J end lost 7 bases, and 17 bases lay between the germline ends. CDR3 coding DNA: TGTGCCAGCAGCTTCGGGGACGGTCTAGGGAATACGCAGTATTTT. It is translated as CASSFGDGLGNTQYF. The variable domain in full, completed from reference TRBV7-9 and TRBJ2-3, reads DTGVSQNPRHKITKRGQNVTFRCDPISEHNRLYWYRQTLGQGPEFLTYFQNEAQLEKSRLLSDRFSAERPKGSFSTLEIQRTEQGDSAMYLCASSFGDGLGNTQYFGPGTRLTVL.

V is TRBV5-4 and J is TRBJ1-1; 7 positions agree with TRBD1. CDR3 size: 18 residues. CDR1 is SGHNT, CDR2 YYREEE, per germline (reference sequence). V lost 4 bases and J lost 1; bases outside the gene matches: 16. The CDR3 is CASSPGRDSPTGNTEAFF. The CDR3 DNA follows: TGTGCCAGCAGCCCCGGCCGGGACAGCCCCACGGGGAACACTGAAGCTTTCTTT.

As to this clone: The sample carries other DNA sequences with the same CDR3. The rearrangement joins TRBV6-2 or TRBV6-3 to TRBJ2-7, with TRBD2 matching over 7 bases. V lost 4 bases to trimming and J lost 4 bases; unmatched junction nucleotides: 1. CDR3 length equals 12 residues. CDR1 is MNHEY and CDR2 is SVGEGT in the germline V gene. CDR3 loop: CASSWDYYEQYF. The CDR3, as DNA: TGTGCCAGCAGTTGGGACTATTACGAGCAGTACTTC.

The genes are TRBV12-3 or TRBV12-4 and TRBJ2-7; no clear D gene. There are 13 residues in the CDR3. V was pared by 6 bases and J by 6 bases, with 15 bases between. The CDR3, as DNA: TGTGCCAGCAGCACCTTAACGAAGGGCGAGCAGTACTTC. Its translation is CASSTLTKGEQYF.

In this sample, this clone turned up a few times. The V and J genes are TRBV18 and TRBJ2-7; 12 nucleotides line up with TRBD1. CDR1 and CDR2 (germline): KGHSH, LQKENI. CDR3 length equals 18 residues. Unmatched junction bases numbered 8, after V lost 0 bases and J lost 2 bases. CDR3 sequence reads: CASSPPGTGGIKTYEQYF. CDR3 nucleotides: TGTGCCAGCTCACCACCGGGGACAGGGGGCATAAAGACCTACGAGCAGTACTTC.

This chain uses TRBV28 with TRBJ2-5; 7 bases fit TRBD2. The CDR3 spans 14 residues. With V trimmed by 2 bases and J by 9 bases, 9 bases remained unmatched. Germline loops: CDR1 MDHEN, CDR2 SYDVKM. The CDR3 nucleotides read TGTGCCAGCAGTTTAGAGCGGGGCCCCACGGCCCAGTACTTC. This gives the protein CASSLERGPTAQYF.